These T cell receptor beta chains were read from a single sample in a study of T cell repertoires in cytomegalovirus infection. TCRdb used MiXCR to reprocess the reads, holding one entry per CDR3 protein. The sample records about 740,000 distinct CDR3 sequences, less than 40% being singletons. What was sequenced was PBMCs. These receptors were collected from a human donor in good health (CMV status not recorded). Some clones in this sample may be carry-over from other donors' samples. Each CDR3 is given with its conserved first and last residue. A D gene is named only where the DNA matches it firmly. Some rows mark clone size as missing; the rest say once, few, many or name a class of expanded clone.

TRBD2 TRBJ2-5 TRBV7-2 few CASSLGSGTRTYQETQYF TGTGCCAGCAGCTTAGGGTCCGGGACTAGAACGTACCAAGAGACCCAGTACTTC
TRBD2 TRBJ2-7 TRBV20-1 NA CSARSLAGAYEQYF TGCAGTGCTAGGTCGCTAGCGGGAGCCTACGAGCAGTACTTC
TRBD2 TRBJ2-2 TRBV2 NA CASRALASGNTGELFF TGTGCCAGCCGCGCGTTGGCTAGCGGGAACACCGGGGAGCTGTTTTTT
TRBD1 TRBJ1-5 TRBV12-3/TRBV12-4 NA CASSSRQGPHSNQPQHF TGTGCCAGCAGTTCTAGACAGGGACCGCATAGCAATCAGCCCCAGCATTTT
NA TRBJ1-6 TRBV20-1 NA CSASSPTGTPYNSPLHF TGCAGTGCTAGTTCGCCCACCGGGACGCCCTATAATTCACCCCTCCACTTT
TRBD1 TRBJ1-1 TRBV6-6 many CASSPGDSYTEAFF TGTGCCAGCAGTCCAGGGGACAGCTACACTGAAGCTTTCTTT
NA TRBJ1-1 TRBV2 NA CASSEAFLMNGGEAFF TGTGCCAGCAGTGAAGCGTTTCTCATGAACGGGGGTGAAGCTTTCTTT
TRBD1 TRBJ2-2 TRBV4-2 few CASSQSRDRGGELFF TGTGCCAGCAGCCAGTCCCGGGACAGGGGCGGGGAGCTGTTTTTT
NA TRBJ1-1 TRBV4-2 NA CASSREGHAGLGKLNTEAFF TGTGCCAGCAGCCGGGAGGGACATGCAGGTCTGGGCAAGCTGAACACTGAAGCTTTCTTT
NA TRBJ1-1 TRBV6-2/TRBV6-3 few CASSYSPLNTEAFF TGTGCCAGCAGTTACTCCCCCCTGAACACTGAAGCTTTCTTT
NA TRBJ2-2 TRBV7-6 few CASSLGVIGELFF TGTGCCAGCAGCTTAGGGGTGATAGGGGAGCTGTTTTTT
TRBD1 TRBJ1-5 TRBV2 NA CASRGQGQPQHF TGTGCCAGCAGGGGACAGGGTCAGCCCCAGCATTTT
NA TRBJ2-7 TRBV2 few CASREGRYEQYF TGTGCCAGCAGGGAGGGCCGCTACGAGCAGTACTTC
NA TRBJ1-2 TRBV4-1 NA CASSQDLNPSYGYTF TGCGCCAGCAGCCAAGATTTAAACCCCAGCTATGGCTACACCTTC